This record looks at one TCR beta chain sequence and its context. The data were taken from a study of T cell responses to AZD1222 COVID-19 vaccine. Profiled with immunoSEQ multiplex PCR; TCRdb holds only in-frame clones, not every one. This sample has 50,000 to 60,000 clones, with approximately 89% found just once. Germline V CDR1 and CDR2: KGHDR, SFDVKD. Trimming removed 10 bases at V and 5 bases at J, with 11 bases between. CDR3 size: 12 residues. The chain employs TRBV24-1 and TRBJ1-5, with D possibly being TRBD1 (6 bases). The origin of this receptor is an adult in good health. The sample consisted of peripheral blood, taken on day 0 of AZD1222 vaccination. This CDR3 reads CATDRPDQPQHF. CDR3 nucleotides: TGTGCCACAGACAGGCCGGATCAGCCCCAGCATTTT.